This TCR beta chain was sequenced in a study of CD8 T cells in ankylosing spondylitis. Broader study findings: Disease-linked clones bore a CD8+ phenotype, appearing relatively rarely in peripheral blood.

In TCRdb, the 5' RACE reads were re-called with MiXCR into one record per CDR3 protein. In the table there are roughly 30,000 distinct CDR3 sequences, 12% to 15% of which are singletons. This CDR3 is built from 16 residues. Trimming at V came to 0 bases and at J to 5 bases, leaving 7 bases not matched to a gene. Germline V lookup: CDR1 SGHRS, CDR2 YFSETQ. This clonotype was detected only a few times. The antigen remains unidentified. This clonotype was obtained from a male donor with ankylosing spondylitis or in good health (not recorded which). The sequenced sample was blood. This rearrangement joins TRBV5-1 to TRBJ2-1; 8 nucleotides match TRBD1. CDR3 sequence reads: CASSLGTGRSNNEQFF. Here the CDR3 DNA reads TGCGCCAGCAGCTTGGGGACAGGGAGAAGTAACAATGAGCAGTTCTTC.